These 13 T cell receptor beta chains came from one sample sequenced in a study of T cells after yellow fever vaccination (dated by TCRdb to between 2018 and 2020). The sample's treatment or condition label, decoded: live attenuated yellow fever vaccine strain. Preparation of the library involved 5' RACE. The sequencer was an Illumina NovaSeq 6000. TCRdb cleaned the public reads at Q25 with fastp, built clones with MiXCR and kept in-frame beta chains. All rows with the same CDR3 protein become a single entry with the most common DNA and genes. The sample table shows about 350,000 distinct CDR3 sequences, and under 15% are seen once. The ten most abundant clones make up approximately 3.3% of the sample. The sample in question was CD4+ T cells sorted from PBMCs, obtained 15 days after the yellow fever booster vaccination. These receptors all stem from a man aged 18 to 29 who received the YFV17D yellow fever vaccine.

DNA for the CDR3: TGTGCCAGCAGCTTGGCCGGGACAGGGCGCTACGAGCAGTACTTC. It codes for CASSLAGTGRYEQYF. This chain joins TRBV5-6 and TRBJ2-7; TRBD1 matches 9 bases. Germline-derived CDR1 and CDR2 are SGHDT and YYEEEE. V dropped 0 bases and J dropped 3; count of bases not matched to a gene: 4. This CDR3 has 15 residues.

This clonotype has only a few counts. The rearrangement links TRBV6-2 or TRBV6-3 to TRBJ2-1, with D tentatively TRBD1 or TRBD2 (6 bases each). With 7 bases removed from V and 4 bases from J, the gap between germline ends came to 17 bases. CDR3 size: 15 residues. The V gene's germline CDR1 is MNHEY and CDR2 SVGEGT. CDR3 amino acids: CASIPRGALYNEQFF. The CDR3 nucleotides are TGTGCCAGCATCCCTAGGGGGGCCCTTTACAATGAGCAGTTCTTC.

CDR3 in amino acids: CSASFESTDTQYF. Here the CDR3 DNA reads TGCAGTGCTAGTTTCGAAAGCACAGATACGCAGTATTTT. The chain couples TRBV20-1 to TRBJ2-3; D ambiguous. Looked up from germline, CDR1 is DFQATT and CDR2 is SNEGSKA (reference sequence). The V and J ends lost 3 bases and 0 bases respectively, with 7 bases between them. The CDR3 spans 13 residues.

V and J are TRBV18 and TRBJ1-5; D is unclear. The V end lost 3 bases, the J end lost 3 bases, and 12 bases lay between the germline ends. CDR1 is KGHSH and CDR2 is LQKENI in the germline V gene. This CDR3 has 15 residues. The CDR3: CASSPFGRNNQPQHF. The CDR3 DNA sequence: TGTGCCAGCTCACCGTTTGGCAGGAACAATCAGCCCCAGCATTTT.

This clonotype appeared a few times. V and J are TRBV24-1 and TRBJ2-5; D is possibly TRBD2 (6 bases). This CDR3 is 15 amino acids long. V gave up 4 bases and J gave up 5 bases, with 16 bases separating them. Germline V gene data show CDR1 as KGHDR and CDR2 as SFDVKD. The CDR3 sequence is CATSDGRGGRETQYF. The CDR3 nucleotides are TGTGCCACCAGTGACGGGCGGGGCGGCCGGGAGACCCAGTACTTC.

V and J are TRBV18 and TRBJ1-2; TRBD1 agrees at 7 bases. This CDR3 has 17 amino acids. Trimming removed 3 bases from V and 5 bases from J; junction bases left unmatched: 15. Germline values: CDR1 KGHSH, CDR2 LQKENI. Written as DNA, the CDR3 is TGTGCCAGCTCACCCCCCGGGACAGTCTCCTTTTTTTATGGCTACACCTTC. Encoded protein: CASSPPGTVSFFYGYTF.

The CDR3, as DNA: TGTGCCAGCAGCCAAGGGCAGATCTCAGATACGCAGTATTTT. Translating gives CASSQGQISDTQYF. The chain has TRBV7-3 and TRBJ2-3; D call uncertain. The V and J ends lost 5 bases and 4 bases respectively, with 13 bases between them. This CDR3 region has 14 residues. CDR1 is SGHTA, CDR2 FQGTGA, per germline.

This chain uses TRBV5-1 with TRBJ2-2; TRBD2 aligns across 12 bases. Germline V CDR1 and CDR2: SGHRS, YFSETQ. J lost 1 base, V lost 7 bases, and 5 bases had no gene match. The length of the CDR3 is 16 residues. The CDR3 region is CASRTSGAVNTGELFF. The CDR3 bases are TGCGCCAGCCGGACTAGCGGGGCTGTGAACACCGGGGAGCTGTTTTTT.

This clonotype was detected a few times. CDR3 bases: TGTGCCAGCAGTACCGGGACAGGGAACACCGGGGAGCTGTTTTTT. Amino acid sequence: CASSTGTGNTGELFF. V is TRBV6-5 and J is TRBJ2-2; 8 bases align to TRBD1. This CDR3 region has 15 residues. Per germline, CDR1 MNHEY and CDR2 SVGAGI. The J segment lost 1 base and the V segment lost 5 bases, leaving 3 bases of the junction unmatched.

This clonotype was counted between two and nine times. The CDR3 loop is CASRGTGSNTGELFF. In DNA form, the CDR3 reads TGCGCCAGCAGAGGGACAGGGAGTAACACCGGGGAGCTGTTTTTT. This sequence joins TRBV10-2 and TRBJ2-2, with 9 positions matching TRBD1. V shed 6 bases and J 2 bases; nucleotides not matched to a gene: 4. The CDR3 consists of 15 residues. Germline values: CDR1 WSHSY, CDR2 SAAADI.

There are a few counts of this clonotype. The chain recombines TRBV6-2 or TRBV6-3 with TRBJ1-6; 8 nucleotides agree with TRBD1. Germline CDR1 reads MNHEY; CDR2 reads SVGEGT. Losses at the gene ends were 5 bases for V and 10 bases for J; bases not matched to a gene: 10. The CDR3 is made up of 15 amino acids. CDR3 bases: TGTGCCAGCAGTAAGACAGGGGCCGTCAACTCACCCCTCCACTTT. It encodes CASSKTGAVNSPLHF.

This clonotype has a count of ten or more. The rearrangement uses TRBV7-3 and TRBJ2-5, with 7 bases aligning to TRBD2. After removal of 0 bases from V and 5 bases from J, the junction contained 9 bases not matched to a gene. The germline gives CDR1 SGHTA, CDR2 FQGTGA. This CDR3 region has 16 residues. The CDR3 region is CASSLTGGSSRETQYF. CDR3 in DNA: TGTGCCAGCAGCTTAACCGGGGGGAGTTCTCGGGAGACCCAGTACTTC.

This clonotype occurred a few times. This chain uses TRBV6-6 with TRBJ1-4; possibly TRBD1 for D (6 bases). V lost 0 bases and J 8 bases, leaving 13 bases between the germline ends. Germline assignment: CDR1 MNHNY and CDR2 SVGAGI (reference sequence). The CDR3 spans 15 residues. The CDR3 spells CASSYSARGEEKLFF. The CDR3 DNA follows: TGTGCCAGCAGTTACTCAGCCAGGGGTGAAGAAAAACTGTTTTTT.